Included here is one TCR beta chain sequence, with context. The data originate from a study of blood T cells in healthy people across ages. Germline V gene sequence: CDR1 MNHEY, CDR2 SVGEGT. The CDR3 loop spans 15 amino acids. With 2 bases clipped from V and 5 bases from J, the junction kept 8 bases outside the gene matches. A J-beta primer mix and a sample-barcoded 5' primer were used in a second PCR of about 7 to 11 cycles. MiXCR, run by TCRdb on the 5' RACE reads, gives a single entry per CDR3 protein. This table holds 650,000 to 1,000,000 distinct CDR3 sequences, around 34% found once. V usage is TRBV6-2 or TRBV6-3 and J usage is TRBJ2-7, with 8 bases that match TRBD1. This TCR derives from a man between 18 and 35 years old in good health. The sample taken for sequencing was blood. The CDR3 protein is CASSYLGGQADEQYF. The CDR3 DNA follows: TGTGCCAGCAGTTACCTCGGGGGACAGGCCGACGAGCAGTACTTC.